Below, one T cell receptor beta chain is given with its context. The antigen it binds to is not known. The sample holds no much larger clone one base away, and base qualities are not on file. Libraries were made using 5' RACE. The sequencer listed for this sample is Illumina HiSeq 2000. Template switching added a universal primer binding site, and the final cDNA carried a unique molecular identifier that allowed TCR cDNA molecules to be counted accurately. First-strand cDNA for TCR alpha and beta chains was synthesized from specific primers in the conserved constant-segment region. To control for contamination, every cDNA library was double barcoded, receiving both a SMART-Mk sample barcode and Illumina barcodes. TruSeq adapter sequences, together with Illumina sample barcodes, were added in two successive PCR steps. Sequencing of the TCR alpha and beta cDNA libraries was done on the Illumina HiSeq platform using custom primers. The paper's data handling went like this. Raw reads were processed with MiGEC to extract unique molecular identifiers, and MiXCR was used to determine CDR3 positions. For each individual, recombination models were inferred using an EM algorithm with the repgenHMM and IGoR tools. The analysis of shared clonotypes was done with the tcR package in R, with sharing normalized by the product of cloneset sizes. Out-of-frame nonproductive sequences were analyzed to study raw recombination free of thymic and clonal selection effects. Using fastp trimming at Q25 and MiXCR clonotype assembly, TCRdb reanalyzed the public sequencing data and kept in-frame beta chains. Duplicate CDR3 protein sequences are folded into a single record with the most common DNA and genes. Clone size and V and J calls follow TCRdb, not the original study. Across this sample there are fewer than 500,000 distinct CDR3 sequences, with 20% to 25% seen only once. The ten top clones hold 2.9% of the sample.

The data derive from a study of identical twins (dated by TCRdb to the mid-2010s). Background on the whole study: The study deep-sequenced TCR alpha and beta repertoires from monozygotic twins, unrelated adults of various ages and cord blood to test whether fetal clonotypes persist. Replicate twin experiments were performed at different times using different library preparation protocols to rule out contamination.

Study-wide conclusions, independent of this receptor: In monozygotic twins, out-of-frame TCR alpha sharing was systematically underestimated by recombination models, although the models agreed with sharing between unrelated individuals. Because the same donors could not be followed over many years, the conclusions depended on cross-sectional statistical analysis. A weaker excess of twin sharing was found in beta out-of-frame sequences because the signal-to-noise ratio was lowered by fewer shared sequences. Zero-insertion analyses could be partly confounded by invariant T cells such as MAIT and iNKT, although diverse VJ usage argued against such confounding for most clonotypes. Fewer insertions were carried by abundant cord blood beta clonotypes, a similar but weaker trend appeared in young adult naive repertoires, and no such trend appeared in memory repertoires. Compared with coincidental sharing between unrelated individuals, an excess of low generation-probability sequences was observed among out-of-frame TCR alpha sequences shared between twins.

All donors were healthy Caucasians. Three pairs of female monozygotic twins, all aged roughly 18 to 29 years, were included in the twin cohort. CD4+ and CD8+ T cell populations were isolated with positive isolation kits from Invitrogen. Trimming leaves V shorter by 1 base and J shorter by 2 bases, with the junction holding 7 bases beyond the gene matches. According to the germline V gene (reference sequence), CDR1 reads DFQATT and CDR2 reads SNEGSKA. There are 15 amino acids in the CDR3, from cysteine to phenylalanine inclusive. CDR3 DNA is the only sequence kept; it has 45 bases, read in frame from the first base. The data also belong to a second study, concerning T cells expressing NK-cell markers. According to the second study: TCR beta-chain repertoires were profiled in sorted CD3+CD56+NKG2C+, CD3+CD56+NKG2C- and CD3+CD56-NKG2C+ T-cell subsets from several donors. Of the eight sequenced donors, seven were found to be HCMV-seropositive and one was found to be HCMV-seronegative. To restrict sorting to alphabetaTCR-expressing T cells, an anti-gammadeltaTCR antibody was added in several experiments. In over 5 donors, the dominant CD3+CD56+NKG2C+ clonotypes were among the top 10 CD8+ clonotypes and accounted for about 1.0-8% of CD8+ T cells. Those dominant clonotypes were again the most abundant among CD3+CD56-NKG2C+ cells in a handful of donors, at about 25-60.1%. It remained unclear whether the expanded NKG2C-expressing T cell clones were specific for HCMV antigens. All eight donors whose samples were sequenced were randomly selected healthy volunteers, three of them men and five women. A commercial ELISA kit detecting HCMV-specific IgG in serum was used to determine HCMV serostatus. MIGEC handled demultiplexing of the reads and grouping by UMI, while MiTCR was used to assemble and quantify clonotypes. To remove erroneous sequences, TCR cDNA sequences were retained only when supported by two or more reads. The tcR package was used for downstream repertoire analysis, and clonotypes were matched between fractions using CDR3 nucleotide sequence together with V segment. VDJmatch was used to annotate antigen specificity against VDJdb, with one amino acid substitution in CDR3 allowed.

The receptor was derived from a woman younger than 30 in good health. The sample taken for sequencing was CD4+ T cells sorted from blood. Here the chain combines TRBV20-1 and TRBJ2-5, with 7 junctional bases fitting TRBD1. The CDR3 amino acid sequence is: CSARADRAGQETQYF. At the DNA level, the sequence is TGCAGTGCTAGAGCAGACAGGGCGGGTCAAGAGACCCAGTACTTC.